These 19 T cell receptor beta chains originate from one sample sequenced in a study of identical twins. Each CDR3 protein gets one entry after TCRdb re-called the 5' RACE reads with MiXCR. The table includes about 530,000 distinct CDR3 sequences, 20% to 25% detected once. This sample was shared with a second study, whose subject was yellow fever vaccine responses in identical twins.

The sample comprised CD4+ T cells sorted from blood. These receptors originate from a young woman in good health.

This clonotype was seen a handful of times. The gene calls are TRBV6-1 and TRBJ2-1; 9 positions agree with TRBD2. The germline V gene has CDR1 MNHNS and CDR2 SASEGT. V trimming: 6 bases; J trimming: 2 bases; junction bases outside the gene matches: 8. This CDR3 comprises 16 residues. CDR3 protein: CASRFGSGSPYNEQFF. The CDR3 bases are TGTGCCAGCAGGTTCGGTAGCGGGAGTCCCTACAATGAGCAGTTCTTC.

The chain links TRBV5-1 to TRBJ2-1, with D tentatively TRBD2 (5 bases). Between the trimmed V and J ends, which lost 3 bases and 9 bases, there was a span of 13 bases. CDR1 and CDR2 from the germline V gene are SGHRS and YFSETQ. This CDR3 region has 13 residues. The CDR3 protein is CASSSGMPTEQFF. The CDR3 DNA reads TGCGCCAGCAGCTCCGGGATGCCAACTGAGCAGTTCTTC.

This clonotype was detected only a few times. CDR3 region: CASSYPGLAAYSYEQYF. CDR3 bases: TGTGCCAGCAGCTACCCGGGACTAGCGGCCTACTCCTACGAGCAGTACTTC. V usage is TRBV12-3 or TRBV12-4 and J usage is TRBJ2-7, with 11 bases lining up with TRBD2. Losses at the gene ends were 6 bases for V and 0 bases for J; bases not matched to a gene: 10. CDR3 length: 17 amino acids.

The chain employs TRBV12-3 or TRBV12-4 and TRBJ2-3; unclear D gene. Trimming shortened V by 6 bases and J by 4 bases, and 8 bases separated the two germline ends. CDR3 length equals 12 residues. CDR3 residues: CASRRTPDTQYF. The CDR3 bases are TGTGCCAGCAGACGGACGCCAGATACGCAGTATTTT.

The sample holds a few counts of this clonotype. The CDR3 protein is CASSLASGFGYTF. CDR3 DNA sequence: TGTGCCAGCAGCTTAGCATCAGGGTTTGGCTACACCTTC. V usage is TRBV7-6 and J usage is TRBJ1-2, with TRBD1 as a possible D gene (5 bases). The CDR3 loop spans 13 amino acids. The V gene lost 0 bases and the J gene lost 7 bases, with 9 bases spanning the gap. Germline V gene sequence: CDR1 SGHVS, CDR2 FNYEAQ.

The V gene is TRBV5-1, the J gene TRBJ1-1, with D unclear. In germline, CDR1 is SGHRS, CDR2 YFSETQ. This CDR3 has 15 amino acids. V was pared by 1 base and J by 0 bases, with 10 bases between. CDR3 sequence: CASSLSRPLNTEAFF. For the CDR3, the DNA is TGCGCCAGCAGCTTGTCCAGGCCCCTGAACACTGAAGCTTTCTTT.

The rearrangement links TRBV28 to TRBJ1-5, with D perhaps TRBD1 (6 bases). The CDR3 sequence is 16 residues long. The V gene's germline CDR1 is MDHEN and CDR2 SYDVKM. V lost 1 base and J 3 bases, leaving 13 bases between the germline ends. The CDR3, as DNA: TGTGCCAGCAGTTTATCCAGGACAGCGCTCAATCAGCCCCAGCATTTT. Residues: CASSLSRTALNQPQHF. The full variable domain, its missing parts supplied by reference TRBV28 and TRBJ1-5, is DVKVTQSSRYLVKRTGEKVFLECVQDMDHENMFWYRQDPGLGLRLIYFSYDVKMKEKGDIPEGYSVSREKKERFSLILESASTNQTSMYLCASSLSRTALNQPQHFGDGTRLSIL.

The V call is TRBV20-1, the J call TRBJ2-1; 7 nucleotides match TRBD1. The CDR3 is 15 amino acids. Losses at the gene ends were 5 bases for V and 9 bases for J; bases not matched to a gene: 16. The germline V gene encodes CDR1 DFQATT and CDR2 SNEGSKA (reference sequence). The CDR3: CSAGPYRGNGGEQFF. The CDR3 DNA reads TGCAGTGCTGGACCGTACAGGGGAAATGGTGGTGAGCAGTTCTTC.

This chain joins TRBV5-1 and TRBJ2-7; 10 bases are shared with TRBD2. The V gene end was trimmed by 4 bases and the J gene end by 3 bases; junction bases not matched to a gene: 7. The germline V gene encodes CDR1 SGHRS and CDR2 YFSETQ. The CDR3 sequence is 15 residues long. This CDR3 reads CASSELGLAHYEQYF. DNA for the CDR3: TGCGCCAGCAGCGAACTGGGACTAGCGCACTACGAGCAGTACTTC.

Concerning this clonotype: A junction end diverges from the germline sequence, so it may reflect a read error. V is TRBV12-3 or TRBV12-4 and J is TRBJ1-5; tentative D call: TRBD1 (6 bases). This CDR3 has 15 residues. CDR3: CASSSQQGSDQPQHF. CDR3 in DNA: TGTGCCAGCAGTTCCCAACAGGGTAGCGATCAGCCCCAGCATTTT.

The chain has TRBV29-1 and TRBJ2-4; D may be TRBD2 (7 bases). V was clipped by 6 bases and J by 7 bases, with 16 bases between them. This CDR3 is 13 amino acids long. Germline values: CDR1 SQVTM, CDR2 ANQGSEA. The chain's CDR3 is CSVGGAVGNIQYF. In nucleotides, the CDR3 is TGCAGCGTGGGGGGGGCGGTCGGCAACATTCAGTACTTC.

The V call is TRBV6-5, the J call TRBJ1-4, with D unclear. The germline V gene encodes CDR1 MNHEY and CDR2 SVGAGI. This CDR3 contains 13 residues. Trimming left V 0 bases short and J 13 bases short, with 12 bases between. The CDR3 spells CASSYSLLERLFF. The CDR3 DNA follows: TGTGCCAGCAGTTACTCCCTGTTGGAGCGACTGTTTTTT.

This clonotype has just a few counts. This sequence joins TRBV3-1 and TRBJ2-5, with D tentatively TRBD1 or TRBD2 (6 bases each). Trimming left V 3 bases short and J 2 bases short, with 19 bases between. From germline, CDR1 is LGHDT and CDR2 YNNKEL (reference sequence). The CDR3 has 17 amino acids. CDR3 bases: TGTGCCAGCAGCCACCATCACCCTGGAGGGGGGCAAGAGACCCAGTACTTC. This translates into CASSHHHPGGGQETQYF.

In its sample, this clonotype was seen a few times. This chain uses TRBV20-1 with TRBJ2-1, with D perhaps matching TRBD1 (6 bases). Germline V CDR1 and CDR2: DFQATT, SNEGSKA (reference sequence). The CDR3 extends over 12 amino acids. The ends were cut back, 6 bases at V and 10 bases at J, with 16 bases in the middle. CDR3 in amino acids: CSAINRVGEQFF. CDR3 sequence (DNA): TGCAGTGCGATTAACAGGGTCGGGGAGCAGTTCTTC.

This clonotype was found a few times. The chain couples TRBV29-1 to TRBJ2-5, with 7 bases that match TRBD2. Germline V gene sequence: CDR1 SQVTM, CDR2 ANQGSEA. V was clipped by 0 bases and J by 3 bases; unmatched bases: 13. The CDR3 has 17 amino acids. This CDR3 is CSVEEGFGRGGEETQYF. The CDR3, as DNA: TGCAGCGTTGAAGAAGGGTTTGGGCGGGGAGGGGAAGAGACCCAGTACTTC. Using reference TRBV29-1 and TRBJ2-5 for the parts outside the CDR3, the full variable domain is SAVISQKPSRDICQRGTSLTIQCQVDSQVTMMFWYRQQPGQSLTLIATANQGSEATYESGFVIDKFPISRPNLTFSTLTVSNMSPEDSSIYLCSVEEGFGRGGEETQYFGPGTRLLVL.

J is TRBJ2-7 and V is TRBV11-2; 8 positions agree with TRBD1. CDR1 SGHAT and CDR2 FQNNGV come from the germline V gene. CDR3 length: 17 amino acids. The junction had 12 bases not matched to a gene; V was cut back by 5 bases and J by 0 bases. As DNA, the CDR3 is TGTGCCAGCAGCCCGCGACCCCGGACAGGGACCTCCTACGAGCAGTACGTC. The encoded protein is CASSPRPRTGTSYEQYV.

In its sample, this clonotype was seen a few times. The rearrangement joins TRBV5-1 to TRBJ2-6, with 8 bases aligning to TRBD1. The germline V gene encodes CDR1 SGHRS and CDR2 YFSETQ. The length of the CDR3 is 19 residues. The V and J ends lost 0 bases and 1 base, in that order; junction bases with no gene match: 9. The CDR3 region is CASSLEGQVRRSGANVLTF. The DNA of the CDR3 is TGCGCCAGCAGCTTGGAGGGACAGGTCAGGAGGTCTGGGGCCAACGTCCTGACTTTC.

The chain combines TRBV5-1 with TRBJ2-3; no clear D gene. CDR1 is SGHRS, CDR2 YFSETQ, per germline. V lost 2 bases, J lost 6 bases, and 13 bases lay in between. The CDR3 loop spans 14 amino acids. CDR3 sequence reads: CASSLPVGADTQYF. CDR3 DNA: TGCGCCAGCAGCTTACCCGTTGGAGCGGATACGCAGTATTTT.

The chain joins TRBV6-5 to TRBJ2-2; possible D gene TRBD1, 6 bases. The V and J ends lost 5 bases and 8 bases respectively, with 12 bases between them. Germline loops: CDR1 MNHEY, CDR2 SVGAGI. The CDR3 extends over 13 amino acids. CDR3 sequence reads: CASSNTGSGELFF. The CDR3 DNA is TGTGCCAGCAGTAACACAGGGTCTGGGGAGCTGTTTTTT.